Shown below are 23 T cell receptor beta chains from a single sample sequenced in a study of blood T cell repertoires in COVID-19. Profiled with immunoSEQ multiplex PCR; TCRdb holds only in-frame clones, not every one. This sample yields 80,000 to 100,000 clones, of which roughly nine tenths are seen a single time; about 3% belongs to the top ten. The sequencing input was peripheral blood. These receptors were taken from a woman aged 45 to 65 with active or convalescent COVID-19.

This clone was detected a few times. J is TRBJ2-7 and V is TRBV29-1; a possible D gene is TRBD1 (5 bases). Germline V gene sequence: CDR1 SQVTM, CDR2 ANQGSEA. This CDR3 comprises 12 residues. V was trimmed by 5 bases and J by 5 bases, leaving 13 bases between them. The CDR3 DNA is TGCAGCGTTCGTGCAGGGATGGACGAGCAGTACTTC. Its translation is CSVRAGMDEQYF.

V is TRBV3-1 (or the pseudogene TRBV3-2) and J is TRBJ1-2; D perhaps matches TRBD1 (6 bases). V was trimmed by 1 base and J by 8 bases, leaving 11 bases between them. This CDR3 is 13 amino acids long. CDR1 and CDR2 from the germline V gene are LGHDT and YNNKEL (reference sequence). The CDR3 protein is CASSQAGAGGYTF. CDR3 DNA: TGTGCCAGCAGCCAAGCAGGGGCTGGCGGCTACACCTTC.

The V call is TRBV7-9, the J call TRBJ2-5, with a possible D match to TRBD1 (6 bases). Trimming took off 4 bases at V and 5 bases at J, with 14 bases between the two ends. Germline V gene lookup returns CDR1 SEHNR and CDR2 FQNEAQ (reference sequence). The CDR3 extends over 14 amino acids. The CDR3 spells CASSSIRGGETQYF. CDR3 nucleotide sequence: TGTGCCAGCAGCTCGATCAGGGGCGGGGAGACCCAGTACTTC.

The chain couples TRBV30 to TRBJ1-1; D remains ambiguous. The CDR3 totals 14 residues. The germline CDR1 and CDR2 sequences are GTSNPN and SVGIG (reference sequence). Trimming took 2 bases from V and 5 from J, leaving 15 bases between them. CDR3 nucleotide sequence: TGTGCCTGGAGTACTCCGGGGAGTCGAACTGAAGCTTTCTTT. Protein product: CAWSTPGSRTEAFF.

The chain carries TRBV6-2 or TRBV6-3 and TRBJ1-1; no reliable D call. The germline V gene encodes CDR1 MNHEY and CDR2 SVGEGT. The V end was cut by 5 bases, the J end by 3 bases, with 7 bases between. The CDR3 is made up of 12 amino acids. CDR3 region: CASSHQYTEAFF. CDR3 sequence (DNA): TGTGCCAGCAGTCATCAGTACACTGAAGCTTTCTTT.

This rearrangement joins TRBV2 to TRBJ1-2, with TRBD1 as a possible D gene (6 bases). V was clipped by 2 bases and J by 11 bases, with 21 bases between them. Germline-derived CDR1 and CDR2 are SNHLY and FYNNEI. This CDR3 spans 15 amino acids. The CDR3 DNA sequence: TGTGCCAGCAGTGAATCCGGGGGGCGTAGCTCTTTTTACACCTTC. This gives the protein CASSESGGRSSFYTF.

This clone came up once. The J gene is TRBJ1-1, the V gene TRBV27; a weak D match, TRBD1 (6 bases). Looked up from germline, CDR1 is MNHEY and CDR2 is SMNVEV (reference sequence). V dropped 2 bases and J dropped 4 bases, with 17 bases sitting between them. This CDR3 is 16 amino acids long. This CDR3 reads CASSLAAGDLGTEAFF. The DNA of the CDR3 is TGTGCCAGCAGTTTAGCAGCAGGGGATTTGGGCACTGAAGCTTTCTTT.

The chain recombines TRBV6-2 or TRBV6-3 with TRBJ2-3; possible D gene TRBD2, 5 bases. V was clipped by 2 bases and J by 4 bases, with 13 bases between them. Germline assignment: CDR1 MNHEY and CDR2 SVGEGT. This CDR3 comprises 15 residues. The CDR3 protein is CASSYVRVQADTQYF. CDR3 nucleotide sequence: TGTGCCAGCAGTTACGTGAGGGTCCAGGCAGATACGCAGTATTTT.

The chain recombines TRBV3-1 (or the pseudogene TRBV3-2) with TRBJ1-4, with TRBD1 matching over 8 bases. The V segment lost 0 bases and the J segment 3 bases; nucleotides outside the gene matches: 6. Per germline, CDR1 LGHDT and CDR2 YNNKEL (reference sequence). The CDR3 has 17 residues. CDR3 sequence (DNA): TGTGCCAGCAGCCAAGAATCTGGACAGGGCTCTAATGAAAAACTGTTTTTT. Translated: CASSQESGQGSNEKLFF.

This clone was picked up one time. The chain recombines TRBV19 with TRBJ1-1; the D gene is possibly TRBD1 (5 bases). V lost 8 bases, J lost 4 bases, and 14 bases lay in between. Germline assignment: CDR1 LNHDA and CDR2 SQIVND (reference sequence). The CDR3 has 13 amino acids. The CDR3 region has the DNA TGTGCCAGTTGGGACTCGGGACGCACTGAAGCTTTCTTT. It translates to CASWDSGRTEAFF.

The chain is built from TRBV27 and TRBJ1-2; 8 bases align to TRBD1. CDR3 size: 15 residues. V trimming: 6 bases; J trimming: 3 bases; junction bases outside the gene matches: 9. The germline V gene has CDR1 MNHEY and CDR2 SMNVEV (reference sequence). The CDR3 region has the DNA TGTGCCAGCAGAAGGACAGGGATGGGCGACTATGGCTACACCTTC. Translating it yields CASRRTGMGDYGYTF.

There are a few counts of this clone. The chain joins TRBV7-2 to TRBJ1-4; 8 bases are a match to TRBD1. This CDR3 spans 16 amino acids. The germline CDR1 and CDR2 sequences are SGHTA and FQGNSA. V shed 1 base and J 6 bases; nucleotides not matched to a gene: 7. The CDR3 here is CASSLGTGRSDEKLFF. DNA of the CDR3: TGTGCCAGCAGCTTAGGGACAGGGAGGAGTGATGAAAAACTGTTTTTT.

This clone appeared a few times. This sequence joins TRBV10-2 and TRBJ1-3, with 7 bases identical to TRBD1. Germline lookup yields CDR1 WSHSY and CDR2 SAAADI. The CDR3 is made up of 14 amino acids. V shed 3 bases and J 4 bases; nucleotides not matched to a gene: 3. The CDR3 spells CASSEGTEGNTIYF. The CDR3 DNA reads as TGCGCCAGCAGTGAAGGGACAGAAGGAAACACCATATATTTT.

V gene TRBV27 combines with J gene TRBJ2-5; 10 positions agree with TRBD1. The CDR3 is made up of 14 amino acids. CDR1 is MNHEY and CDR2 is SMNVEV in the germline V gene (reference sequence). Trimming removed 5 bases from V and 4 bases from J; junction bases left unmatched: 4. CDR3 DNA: TGTGCCAGCAGTCCCCGGGACAGGGGAGAGACCCAGTACTTC. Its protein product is CASSPRDRGETQYF.

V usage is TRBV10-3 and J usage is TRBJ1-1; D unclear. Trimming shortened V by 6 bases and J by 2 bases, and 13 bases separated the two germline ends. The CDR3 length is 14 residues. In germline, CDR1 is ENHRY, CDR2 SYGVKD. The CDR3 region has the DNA TGTGCCATCAGGGACTCCTACGGTAACACTGAAGCTTTCTTT. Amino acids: CAIRDSYGNTEAFF.

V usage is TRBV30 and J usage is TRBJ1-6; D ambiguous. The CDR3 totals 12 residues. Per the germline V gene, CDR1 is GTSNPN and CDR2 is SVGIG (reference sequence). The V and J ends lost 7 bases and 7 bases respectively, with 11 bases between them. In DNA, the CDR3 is TGTGCCTTAACGACACCCAATTCACCCCTCCACTTT. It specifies CALTTPNSPLHF.

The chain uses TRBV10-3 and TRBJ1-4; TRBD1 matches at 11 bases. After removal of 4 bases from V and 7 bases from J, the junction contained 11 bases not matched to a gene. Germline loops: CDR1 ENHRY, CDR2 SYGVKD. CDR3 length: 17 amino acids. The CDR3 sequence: CAISAGTGGIGGEKLFF. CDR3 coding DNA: TGTGCCATCAGTGCGGGGACAGGGGGTATCGGTGGTGAAAAACTGTTTTTT.

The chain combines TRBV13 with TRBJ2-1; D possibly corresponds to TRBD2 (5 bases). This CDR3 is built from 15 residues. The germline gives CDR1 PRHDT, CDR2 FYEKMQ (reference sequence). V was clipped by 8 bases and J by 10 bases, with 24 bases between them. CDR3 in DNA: TGTGCCAGCCGGTCATTGGCAGCGGAGCGTGGGGAGCAGTTCTTC. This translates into CASRSLAAERGEQFF.

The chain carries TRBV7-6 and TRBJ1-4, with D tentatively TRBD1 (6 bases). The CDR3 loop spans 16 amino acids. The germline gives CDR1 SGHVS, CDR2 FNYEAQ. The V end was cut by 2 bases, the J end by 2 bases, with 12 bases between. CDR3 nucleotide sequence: TGTGCCAGCAGCTTATGGGGGGGCGCCACTAATGAAAAACTGTTTTTT. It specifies CASSLWGGATNEKLFF.

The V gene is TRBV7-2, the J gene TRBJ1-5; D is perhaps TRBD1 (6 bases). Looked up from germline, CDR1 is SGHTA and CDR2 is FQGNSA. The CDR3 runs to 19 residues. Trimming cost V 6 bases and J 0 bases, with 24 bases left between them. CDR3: CASSSRGGHRHDSNQPQHF. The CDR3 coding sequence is TGTGCCAGCAGTTCTCGAGGGGGACACAGACACGATAGCAATCAGCCCCAGCATTTT.

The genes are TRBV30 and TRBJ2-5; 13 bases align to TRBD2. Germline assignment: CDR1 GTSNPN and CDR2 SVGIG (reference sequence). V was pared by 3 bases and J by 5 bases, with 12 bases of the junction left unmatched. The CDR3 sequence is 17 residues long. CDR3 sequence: CAWRTQLAGGPLETQYF. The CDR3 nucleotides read TGTGCCTGGAGGACTCAACTAGCGGGGGGGCCGCTGGAGACCCAGTACTTC.

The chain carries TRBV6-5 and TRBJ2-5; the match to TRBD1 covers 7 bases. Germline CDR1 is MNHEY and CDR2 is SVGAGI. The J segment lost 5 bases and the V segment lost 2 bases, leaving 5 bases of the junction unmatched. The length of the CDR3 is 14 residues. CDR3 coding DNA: TGTGCCAGCAGTTACGGAGACAGGGAGGAGACCCAGTACTTC. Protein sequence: CASSYGDREETQYF.

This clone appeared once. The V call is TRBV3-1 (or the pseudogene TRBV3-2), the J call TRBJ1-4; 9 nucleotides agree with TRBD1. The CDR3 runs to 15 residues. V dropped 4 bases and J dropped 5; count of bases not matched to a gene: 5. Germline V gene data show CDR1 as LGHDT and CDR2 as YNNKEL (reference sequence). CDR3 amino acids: CASSLQGAGNEKLFF. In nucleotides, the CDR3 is TGTGCCAGCAGCCTACAGGGGGCGGGAAATGAAAAACTGTTTTTT.